This T cell receptor beta chain stems from a study of T cells after yellow fever vaccination. CDR3 length: 12 residues. In germline, CDR1 is LNHNV, CDR2 YYDKDF (reference sequence). The germline V and J ends were trimmed by 7 bases and 5 bases, with 11 bases remaining between them. TCRdb independently ran MiXCR on the 5' RACE reads; one entry per CDR3 protein. The sample has over 100,000 distinct CDR3 sequences; approximately 8.4% are singletons. This clonotype was counted many times. V is TRBV15 and J is TRBJ1-1; D may be TRBD1 (6 bases). The specimen comprised CD8+ T cells sorted from PBMCs, sampled 45 days after the yellow fever booster vaccination. The origin of this receptor is a man aged 25 to 40 who received the YFV17D yellow fever vaccine. The CDR3 loop is CATIIRGTEAFF. DNA for the CDR3: TGTGCCACCATTATAAGGGGGACTGAAGCTTTCTTT.